The next 2 T cell receptor beta chains were all read from a single sample in a study of blood T cell repertoires in COVID-19. Measured with immunoSEQ multiplex PCR; TCRdb has only the in-frame clones, and not every one. The sample lists 100,000 to 120,000 clones, less than 90% seen once, with 4.1% in the top ten. Sequenced: peripheral blood. Receptors were obtained from a man aged 50 to 59 with acute or convalescent COVID-19.

This chain joins TRBV13 and TRBJ1-6; D uncertain. CDR1 PRHDT and CDR2 FYEKMQ come from the germline V gene (reference sequence). V gave up 5 bases and J gave up 9 bases, with 23 bases separating them. The CDR3 is 17 residues long. CDR3 nucleotides: TGTGCCAGCAGCCTCGCCGGTGACGGAGGGTTCGGTTCACCCCTCCACTTT. Translation: CASSLAGDGGFGSPLHF.

The chain uses TRBV10-1 and TRBJ2-4, with TRBD1 matching 8 bases. The germline V gene has CDR1 WNHNN and CDR2 SYGVQD (reference sequence). V shed 8 bases and J 2 bases; nucleotides not matched to a gene: 5. This CDR3 spans 14 amino acids. The CDR3 nucleotides are TGCGCCAGCCTCCAGGGGGCGCCCAAAAACATTCAGTACTTC. As protein: CASLQGAPKNIQYF.